This T cell receptor beta chain was recovered during a study of blood T cell repertoires in COVID-19. Looking at the study overall: Donors in the United States, Italy and Spain gave samples during acute or convalescent COVID-19. Nucleic acid was either cDNA or gDNA, and it came from T cells, B-cell-depleted T cells, or PBMCs.

Unmatched junction bases numbered 7, after V lost 8 bases and J lost 8 bases. This CDR3 has 13 residues. CDR1 and CDR2 from the germline V gene are SQVTM and ANQGSEA. Under the authors' procedure: Reference gene primer amplification gave nucleated cell count estimates. Only in-frame clones appear in the TCRdb table, and some are missing; sequencing was by immunoSEQ multiplex PCR. V, J and clone size are those of that table, while D and trimming were read from the DNA. The data hold about 120,000 clones, with over 70% observed a single time. The receptor was derived from a woman aged 70-85 years with acute or convalescent COVID-19. The sequenced sample was peripheral blood. The rearrangement joins TRBV29-1 to TRBJ2-1, with 12 bases identical to TRBD1. Here the CDR3 DNA reads TGCAGCCCTGCGGGACAGGGGGCTTATGAGCAGTTCTTC. Its translation: CSPAGQGAYEQFF.